Reported below is one T cell receptor (beta chain). The record originates from a study of identical twins. The CDR3 loop spans 16 amino acids. TCRdb independently ran MiXCR on the 5' RACE reads; one entry per CDR3 protein. The repertoire includes 600,000 to 800,000 distinct CDR3 sequences, 21% of them detected once, and approximately 4.5% sits in the top ten. Only healthy Caucasians were enrolled as donors. Another study also made use of these data, one on T cells expressing NK-cell markers.

Sequenced sample: PBMCs. The sequence was obtained from a woman aged 18-29 years in good health. J is TRBJ2-5 and V is TRBV21-1. TRBV21-1 is shown as a pseudogene. The CDR3 here is CASSHPLTRCQETQYF. Written as DNA, the CDR3 is TGTGCCAGCAGCCATCCCTTGACAAGGTGCCAAGAGACCCAGTACTTC.